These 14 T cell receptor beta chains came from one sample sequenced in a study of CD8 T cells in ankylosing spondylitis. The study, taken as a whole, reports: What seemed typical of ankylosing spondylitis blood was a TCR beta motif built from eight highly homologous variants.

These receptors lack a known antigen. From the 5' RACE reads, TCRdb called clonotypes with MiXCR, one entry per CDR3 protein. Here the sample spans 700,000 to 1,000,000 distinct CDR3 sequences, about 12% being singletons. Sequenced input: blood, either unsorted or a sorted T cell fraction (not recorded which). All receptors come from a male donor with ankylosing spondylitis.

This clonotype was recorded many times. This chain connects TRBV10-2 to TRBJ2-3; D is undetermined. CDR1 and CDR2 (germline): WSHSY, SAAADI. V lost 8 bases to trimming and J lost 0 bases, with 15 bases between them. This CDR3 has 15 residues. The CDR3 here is CASHDRLRSTDTQYF. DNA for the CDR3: TGCGCCAGCCACGATCGTCTAAGGAGCACAGATACGCAGTATTTT.

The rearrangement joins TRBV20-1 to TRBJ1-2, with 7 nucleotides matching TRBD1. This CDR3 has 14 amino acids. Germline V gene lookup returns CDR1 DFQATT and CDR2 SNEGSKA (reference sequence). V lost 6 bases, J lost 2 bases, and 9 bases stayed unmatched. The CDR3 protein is CSARTGATNYGYTF. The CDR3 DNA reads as TGCAGTGCCCGAACAGGGGCCACCAACTATGGCTACACCTTC.

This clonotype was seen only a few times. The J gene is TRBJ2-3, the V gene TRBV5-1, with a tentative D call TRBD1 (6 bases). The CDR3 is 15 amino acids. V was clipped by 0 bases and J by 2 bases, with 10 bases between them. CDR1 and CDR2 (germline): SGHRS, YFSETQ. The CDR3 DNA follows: TGCGCCAGCAGCTTGGTTGGGGGCCACACAGATACGCAGTATTTT. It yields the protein CASSLVGGHTDTQYF.

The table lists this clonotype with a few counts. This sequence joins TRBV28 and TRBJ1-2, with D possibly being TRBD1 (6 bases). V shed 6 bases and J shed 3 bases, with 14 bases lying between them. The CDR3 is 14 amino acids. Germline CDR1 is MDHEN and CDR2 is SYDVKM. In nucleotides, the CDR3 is TGTGCCAGCAGCCGCACAGGGTTTCACTATGGCTACACCTTC. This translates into CASSRTGFHYGYTF.

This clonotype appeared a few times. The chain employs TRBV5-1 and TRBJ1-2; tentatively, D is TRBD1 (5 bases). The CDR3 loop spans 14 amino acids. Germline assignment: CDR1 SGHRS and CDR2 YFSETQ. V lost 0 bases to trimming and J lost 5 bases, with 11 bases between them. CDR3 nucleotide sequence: TGCGCCAGCAGCTTGGCCGGGGAGGGGTATGGCTACACCTTC. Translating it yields CASSLAGEGYGYTF.

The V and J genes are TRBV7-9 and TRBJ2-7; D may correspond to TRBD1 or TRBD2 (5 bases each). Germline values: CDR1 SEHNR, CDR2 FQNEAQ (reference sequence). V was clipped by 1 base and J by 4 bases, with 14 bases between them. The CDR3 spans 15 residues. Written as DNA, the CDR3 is TGTGCCAGCAGCTTAGTGCCGGGGACGGCGTACGAGCAGTACTTC. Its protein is CASSLVPGTAYEQYF.

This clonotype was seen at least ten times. CDR3 in amino acids: CASRKSGGQETQYF. The CDR3 DNA follows: TGCGCCAGCAGAAAAAGCGGTGGCCAAGAGACCCAGTACTTC. The chain recombines TRBV5-1 with TRBJ2-5; a possible D gene is TRBD2 (5 bases). Germline assignment: CDR1 SGHRS and CDR2 YFSETQ. Trimming removed 5 bases from V and 1 base from J, with 12 bases in between. The CDR3 has 14 amino acids.

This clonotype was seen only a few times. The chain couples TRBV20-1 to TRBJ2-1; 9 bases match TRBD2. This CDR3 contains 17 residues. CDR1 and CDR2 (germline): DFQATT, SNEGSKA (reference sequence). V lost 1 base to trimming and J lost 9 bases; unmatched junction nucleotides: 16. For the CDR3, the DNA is TGCAGTGCTAGAGGACCCTTAGCGGGAGCCCTAACATTTGAGCAGTTCTTC. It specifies CSARGPLAGALTFEQFF.

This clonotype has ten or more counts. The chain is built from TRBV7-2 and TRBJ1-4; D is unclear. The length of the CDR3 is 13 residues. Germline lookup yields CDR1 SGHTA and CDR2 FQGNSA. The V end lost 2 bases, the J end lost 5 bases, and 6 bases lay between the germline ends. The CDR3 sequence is CASSLRRNEKLFF. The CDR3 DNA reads TGTGCCAGCAGCTTAAGGCGAAATGAAAAACTGTTTTTT. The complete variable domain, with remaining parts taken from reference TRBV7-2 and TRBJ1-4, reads GAGVSQSPSNKVTEKGKDVELRCDPISGHTALYWYRQSLGQGLEFLIYFQGNSAPDKSGLPSDRFSAERTGGSVSTLTIQRTQQEDSAVYLCASSLRRNEKLFFGSGTQLSVL.

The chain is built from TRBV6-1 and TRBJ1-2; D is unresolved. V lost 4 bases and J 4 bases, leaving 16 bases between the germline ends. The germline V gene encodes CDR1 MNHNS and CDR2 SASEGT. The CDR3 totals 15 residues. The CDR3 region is CASSAQGSVSYGYTF. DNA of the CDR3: TGTGCCAGCAGTGCCCAAGGGAGTGTATCCTATGGCTACACCTTC.

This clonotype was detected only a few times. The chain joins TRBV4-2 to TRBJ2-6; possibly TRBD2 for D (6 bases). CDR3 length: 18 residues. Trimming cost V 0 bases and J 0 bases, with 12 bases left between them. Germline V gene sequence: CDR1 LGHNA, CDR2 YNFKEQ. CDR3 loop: CASSQDKLGGSGANVLTF. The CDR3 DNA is TGTGCCAGCAGCCAAGATAAGTTGGGGGGCTCTGGGGCCAACGTCCTGACTTTC.

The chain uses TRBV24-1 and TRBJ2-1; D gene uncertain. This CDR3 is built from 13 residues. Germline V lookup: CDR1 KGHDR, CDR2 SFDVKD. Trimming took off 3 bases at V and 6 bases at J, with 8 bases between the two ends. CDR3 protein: CATSDPVRNEQFF. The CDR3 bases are TGTGCCACCAGTGATCCCGTGCGCAATGAGCAGTTCTTC.

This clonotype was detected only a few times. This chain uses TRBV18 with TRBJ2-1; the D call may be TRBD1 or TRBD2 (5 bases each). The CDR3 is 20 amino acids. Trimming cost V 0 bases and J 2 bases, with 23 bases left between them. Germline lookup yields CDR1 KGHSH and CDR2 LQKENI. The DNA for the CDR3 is TGTGCCAGCTCACCACCGGACGTTTTAGGGGAGAGGTCCACCTACAATGAGCAGTTCTTC. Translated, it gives CASSPPDVLGERSTYNEQFF.

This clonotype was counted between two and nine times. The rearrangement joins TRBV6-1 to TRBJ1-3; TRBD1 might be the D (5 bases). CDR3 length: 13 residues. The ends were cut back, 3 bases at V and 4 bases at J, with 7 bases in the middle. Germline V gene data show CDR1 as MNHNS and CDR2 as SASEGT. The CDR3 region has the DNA TGTGCCAGCAGTGAGGGGCCAGGAAACACCATATATTTT. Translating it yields CASSEGPGNTIYF.